These T cell receptor beta chains were read from a single sample in a study of blood T cell repertoires in COVID-19. The assay was immunoSEQ multiplex PCR, and TCRdb's table has in-frame clones only and misses some. The table has 110,000 to 150,000 clones, more than 75% seen once. Sequencing was carried out using peripheral blood. The receptor set was obtained from a human donor in a cohort sampled during active COVID-19. CDR3s include the opening cysteine and the closing phenylalanine or tryptophan. Fields, in order: V gene, D gene, J gene, clone size, CDR3 protein, CDR3 DNA. D genes are given only for firm matches. The size of a clone is reported for some rows only, either as once, few or many, or as a class for expanded clones.

>TRBV24-1|NA|TRBJ2-7|NA
CATSYSFLFYYEQYF
TGTGCCACCAGTTACTCCTTTTTGTTCTATTACGAGCAGTACTTC
>TRBV5-1|TRBD2|TRBJ2-3|NA
CASSVQPLAGDADTQYF
TGCGCCAGCAGCGTACAACCACTAGCGGGGGACGCAGATACGCAGTATTTT
>TRBV4-1|NA|TRBJ2-5|NA
CASSQSSRAPSYF
TGCGCCAGCAGCCAATCGTCGAGGGCCCCTTCTTACTTC
>TRBV7-9|NA|TRBJ2-7|NA
CASSPSQGRTNSYEQYF
TGTGCCAGCAGCCCTAGTCAGGGGAGAACCAACTCCTACGAGCAGTACTTC
>TRBV4-1|TRBD2|TRBJ2-3|NA
CASSHPASGGSTDTQYF
TGCGCCAGCAGCCACCCGGCTAGCGGGGGGAGCACAGATACGCAGTATTTT
>TRBV25-1|NA|TRBJ1-1|NA
CASSPGGAQGTEAFF
TGTGCCAGCAGCCCGGGGGGGGCGCAGGGCACTGAAGCTTTCTTT
>TRBV6-2/TRBV6-3|NA|TRBJ2-5|NA
CASSPPSGGGETQYF
TGTGCCAGCAGTCCCCCCTCGGGGGGCGGGGAGACCCAGTACTTC
>TRBV19|NA|TRBJ2-2|NA
CASSIPRGLNTGELFF
TGTGCCAGTAGTATTCCCAGGGGCCTGAACACCGGGGAGCTGTTTTTT
>TRBV2|NA|TRBJ2-3|NA
CASSEVQTALTDTQYF
TGTGCCAGCAGTGAAGTCCAGACTGCCCTCACAGATACGCAGTATTTT
>TRBV11-2|NA|TRBJ1-3|NA
CASSWARDISGNTIYF
TGTGCCAGCAGCTGGGCCCGAGACATCTCTGGAAACACCATATATTTT
>TRBV27|NA|TRBJ2-7|NA
CASSLGSRGYEQYF
TGTGCCAGCAGTTTGGGCAGTAGGGGATACGAGCAGTACTTC
>TRBV7-6|NA|TRBJ2-7|NA
CASSLFEGRGENEQYF
TGTGCCAGCAGCTTATTTGAGGGGAGGGGGGAGAACGAGCAGTACTTC
>TRBV21-1|NA|TRBJ2-5|NA
CASSKAGGRVCGPRETQYF
TGTGCCAGCAGCAAAGCCGGCGGGAGGGTTTGCGGACCAAGGGAGACCCAGTACTTC
>TRBV5-1|TRBD2|TRBJ2-6|NA
CASSRRTSGGGGANVLTF
TGCGCCAGCAGCCGGAGGACTAGCGGGGGAGGCGGGGCCAACGTCCTGACTTTC
>TRBV4-2|TRBD2|TRBJ2-7|NA
CASSPTGVLAGGAYEQYF
TGTGCCAGCAGCCCCACAGGGGTTCTAGCGGGAGGTGCCTACGAGCAGTACTTC
>TRBV14|NA|TRBJ2-1|once
CASSQDLLANEQFF
TGTGCCAGCAGCCAAGATCTACTAGCCAATGAGCAGTTCTTC
>TRBV19|TRBD2|TRBJ2-1|NA
CASSIIGTSGRGGEQFF
TGTGCCAGTAGTATAATCGGGACTAGCGGGAGGGGTGGTGAGCAGTTCTTC
>TRBV5-1|NA|TRBJ1-4|NA
CASSPSGQLLMEKLFF
TGCGCCAGCAGCCCCTCGGGACAACTACTTATGGAAAAACTGTTTTTT
>TRBV28|NA|TRBJ2-7|NA
CASSPAGSDFSEQYF
TGTGCCAGCAGTCCGGCCGGGTCTGATTTCTCCGAGCAGTACTTC
>TRBV2|NA|TRBJ1-3|once
CASRSDGISGNTIYF
TGTGCCAGCAGATCTGATGGCATCTCTGGAAACACCATATATTTT
>TRBV27|NA|TRBJ2-3|NA
CASSLIPIDTQYF
TGTGCCAGCAGTTTAATCCCAATAGATACGCAGTATTTT
>TRBV30|NA|TRBJ1-5|NA
CAWRASDSREQPQHF
TGTGCCTGGAGGGCCTCCGACAGCCGAGAGCAGCCCCAGCATTTT
>TRBV11-2|TRBD1|TRBJ2-1|NA
CASTPTGPSNEQFF
TGTGCCAGCACCCCGACAGGGCCGAGCAATGAGCAGTTCTTC
>TRBV7-9|NA|TRBJ1-6|NA
CASSFWGAYNSPLHF
TGTGCCAGCAGCTTCTGGGGAGCGTATAATTCACCCCTCCACTTT
>TRBV20-1|NA|TRBJ2-2|NA
CSASLTGNWNGELFF
TGCAGTGCTAGTTTAACCGGGAACTGGAACGGGGAGCTGTTTTTT
>TRBV10-3|TRBD1|TRBJ1-2|NA
CAISESGQDRVGYTF
TGTGCCATCAGTGAGTCGGGCCAGGACAGGGTTGGCTACACCTTC
>TRBV10-1|NA|TRBJ1-1|NA
CASSEAFGTEAFF
TGCGCCAGCAGTGAAGCCTTTGGCACTGAAGCTTTCTTT
>TRBV7-8|TRBD2|TRBJ2-7|NA
CASTIRGGKKDEQYF
TGTGCCAGCACAATCCGGGGGGGGAAAAAGGACGAGCAGTACTTC
>TRBV9|NA|TRBJ1-6|NA
CASSPGDTFTYNSPLHF
TGTGCCAGCAGCCCCGGGGACACCTTTACCTATAATTCACCCCTCCACTTT
>TRBV19|NA|TRBJ2-7|NA
CASSEGRSYEQYF
TGTGCCAGTAGTGAGGGCAGATCCTACGAGCAGTACTTC
>TRBV5-4|TRBD2|TRBJ2-1|NA
CASSYSYRGGNEQFF
TGTGCCAGCAGCTACAGCTATCGGGGAGGGAATGAGCAGTTCTTC
>TRBV7-2|NA|TRBJ2-3|NA
CASSLFSPSTDTQYF
TGTGCCAGCAGCTTATTTAGCCCCAGCACAGATACGCAGTATTTT
>TRBV5-1|NA|TRBJ2-7|NA
CASSIGRALSYEQYF
TGCGCCAGCAGTATCGGCAGGGCCCTCTCCTACGAGCAGTACTTC
>TRBV9|NA|TRBJ2-2|NA
CASSVGKGELFF
TGTGCCAGCAGCGTAGGTAAAGGGGAGCTGTTTTTT
>TRBV28|TRBD2|TRBJ2-3|NA
CASSRDYSKDTQYF
TGTGCCAGCAGCCGGGACTACAGCAAAGATACGCAGTATTTT
>TRBV2|TRBD2|TRBJ2-7|NA
CASRVGAGALAGGPGYEQYF
TGTGCCAGCAGAGTGGGGGCAGGGGCTCTAGCGGGAGGGCCAGGGTACGAGCAGTACTTC
>TRBV30|NA|TRBJ1-4|once
CASTSHNEKLFF
TGTGCCTCTACGAGCCATAATGAAAAACTGTTTTTT
>TRBV6-1|NA|TRBJ2-2|NA
CASSGLDTGELFF
TGTGCCAGCAGTGGACTAGACACCGGGGAGCTGTTTTTT
>TRBV6-5|TRBD1|TRBJ2-7|NA
CASKMGRGSLAQYF
TGTGCCAGCAAGATGGGCAGGGGGTCCCTAGCGCAGTACTTC
>TRBV5-4|TRBD1|TRBJ1-1|NA
CASSLRGRVKNTEAFF
TGTGCCAGCAGCCTAAGGGGGCGGGTCAAGAACACTGAAGCTTTCTTT
>TRBV7-9|NA|TRBJ1-4|once
CASSFLHAGNEKLFF
TGTGCCAGCAGCTTCCTACATGCGGGTAATGAAAAACTGTTTTTT
>TRBV11-2|NA|TRBJ2-3|NA
CASSLSHGTRPMDTQYF
TGTGCCAGCAGCCTATCTCACGGGACAAGACCCATGGATACGCAGTATTTT
>TRBV27|TRBD2|TRBJ2-2|NA
CASKGGLAGTTGELFF
TGTGCCAGCAAGGGGGGACTAGCGGGTACCACTGGGGAGCTGTTTTTT
>TRBV27|TRBD2|TRBJ2-3|NA
CASRRAGGNTQYF
TGTGCCAGCAGGCGAGCGGGAGGAAATACGCAGTATTTT
>TRBV14|TRBD2|TRBJ2-5|NA
CASSRSGGAAGETQYF
TGTGCCAGCAGCCGAAGCGGGGGGGCTGCGGGGGAGACCCAGTACTTC
>TRBV24-1|TRBD2|TRBJ2-1|NA
CATSDKLAGGADEQFF
TGTGCCACCAGTGACAAACTAGCGGGAGGAGCTGATGAGCAGTTCTTC
>TRBV6-5|NA|TRBJ2-1|once
CASSDSTVYNEQFF
TGTGCCAGCAGTGACTCGACAGTATACAATGAGCAGTTCTTC
>TRBV3-1/TRBV3-2|NA|TRBJ1-3|NA
CASSQGHRGNTIYF
TGTGCCAGCAGCCAAGGCCACCGGGGAAACACCATATATTTT
>TRBV7-9|NA|TRBJ1-2|NA
CASSTEQANYGYTF
TGTGCCAGCAGTACCGAACAGGCTAACTATGGCTACACCTTC
>TRBV29-1|NA|TRBJ1-2|few
CSVEEIGREPYGYTF
TGCAGCGTTGAAGAAATCGGCAGGGAACCCTATGGCTACACCTTC
>TRBV7-9|TRBD2|TRBJ2-6|NA
CASRGSSGSTSGANVLTF
TGTGCCAGTAGGGGGTCTAGCGGGAGTACCTCTGGGGCCAACGTCCTGACTTTC
>TRBV7-6|TRBD1|TRBJ2-1|NA
CASSLVTGTGIDEQFF
TGTGCCAGCAGCTTAGTAACCGGGACAGGGATCGATGAGCAGTTCTTC
>TRBV7-2|TRBD2|TRBJ2-3|NA
CASSTQGLAGDTQYF
TGTGCCAGCAGCACCCAGGGACTAGCGGGGGATACGCAGTATTTT
>TRBV2|NA|TRBJ2-1|NA
CASSDVEFSYNEQFF
TGTGCCAGCAGTGACGTGGAGTTCTCCTACAATGAGCAGTTCTTC
>TRBV4-1|TRBD1|TRBJ2-1|NA
CASSQDLGTANEQFF
TGCGCCAGCAGCCAAGACCTCGGGACAGCCAATGAGCAGTTCTTC
>TRBV2|NA|TRBJ2-1|NA
CASSEFSSFFRRNIHNEQFF
TGTGCCAGCAGTGAATTTTCTAGTTTTTTTCGACGGAACATTCACAATGAGCAGTTCTTC
>TRBV5-6|NA|TRBJ1-1|NA
CASSLQGKGRAFF
TGTGCCAGCAGCCTACAGGGTAAGGGGCGAGCTTTCTTT
>TRBV3-1/TRBV3-2|TRBD1|TRBJ2-2|NA
CASSHPKRRTGWSGELFF
TGTGCCAGCAGCCACCCAAAGAGAAGGACAGGGTGGAGCGGGGAGCTGTTTTTT
>TRBV19|TRBD1|TRBJ2-7|once
CASGTGWNEQYF
TGTGCCAGCGGGACAGGGTGGAACGAGCAGTACTTC
>TRBV7-9|TRBD1|TRBJ2-3|NA
CASRGQGDTQYF
TGTGCCAGCCGCGGACAGGGAGATACGCAGTATTTT